Detailed here is one TCR beta chain. The sample originates from a study of CD8 T cells in Susac syndrome. High-throughput TCR beta sequencing covered peripheral CD8+ and CD4+ T cells. Negative isolation was used for CD8+ and CD4+ T cells, and FACS enrichment was applied to TEMRA cells. Reverse transcription of about 0.5 to 1 ug RNA used random hexamers. An immunoSEQ multiplex PCR generated amplified TCR beta CDR3 products spanning 54 Vbeta and 13 Jbeta. TCRdb processed the immunoSEQ multiplex PCR reads anew with MiXCR; each CDR3 protein has one entry. Of 45,000 to 60,000 distinct CDR3 sequences in the sample, 90% to 95% were seen once. V shed 3 bases and J shed 1 base, with 10 bases lying between them. The CDR3 consists of 15 residues. Germline V gives CDR1 SGDLS, CDR2 YYNGEE.

This receptor was obtained from a human donor with multiple sclerosis. The source material was CD8+ T cells from PBMCs. This chain uses TRBV9 with TRBJ2-2; no firm D call. The CDR3 nucleotides read TGTGCCAGCAGCGCCAAACAACAGAACACCGGGGAGCTGTTTTTT. It encodes CASSAKQQNTGELFF.